This TCR beta chain was sequenced in a study of identical twins. As regards this clonotype: The antigen is unknown.

Per the germline V gene, CDR1 is SGHNT and CDR2 is YYREEE (reference sequence). The CDR3 consists of 14 residues. V was shortened by 0 bases and J by 1 base, with 6 bases between the two germline ends. Overall study findings and caveats: Out-of-frame alpha sequences shared by twins showed excess low generation probability.

TCRdb used MiXCR to reprocess the 5' RACE reads, holding one entry per CDR3 protein. The sample lists approximately 590,000 distinct CDR3 sequences; 9% to 10% were seen once. These data are also associated with another study on yellow fever vaccine responses in identical twins.

The sample consisted of PBMCs. This chain uses TRBV5-4 with TRBJ2-3; D is ambiguous. This clonotype originated in a woman under 30 in good health. The CDR3 DNA follows: TGTGCCAGCAGCTTGGACGCAGGCACAGATACGCAGTATTTT. Protein product: CASSLDAGTDTQYF.